The 4 T cell receptor beta chains in this list originate from one sample, sequenced in a study of blood T cell repertoires in COVID-19. TCRdb keeps only in-frame clones here, not all; method: immunoSEQ multiplex PCR. The sample carries about 130,000 clones, 70% to 90% recorded once. The sample was PBMCs or T cells enriched from blood (not recorded which). The source is a woman aged 50 to 60 who had recovered from COVID-19.

The genes are TRBV4-1 and TRBJ2-5; weak D call: TRBD1 (6 bases). This CDR3 is built from 13 residues. V dropped 2 bases and J dropped 5 bases, with 9 bases sitting between them. Germline V gene lookup returns CDR1 MGHRA and CDR2 YSYEKL. The CDR3 spells CASSQTGLETQYF. In nucleotides, the CDR3 is TGCGCCAGCAGCCAAACAGGGTTGGAGACCCAGTACTTC.

This clone has a handful of counts. The chain carries TRBV5-1 and TRBJ1-5; D is undetermined. V was clipped by 1 base and J by 6 bases, with 11 bases between them. CDR3 length: 14 residues. Germline CDR1 reads SGHRS; CDR2 reads YFSETQ. This CDR3 reads CASSLSRVGQPQHF. CDR3 nucleotides: TGCGCCAGCAGCTTGAGTCGGGTCGGTCAGCCCCAGCATTTT.

The chain couples TRBV6-4 to TRBJ2-2; the match to TRBD1 covers 8 bases. The ends lost 7 bases at V and 4 bases at J; junction bases unmatched: 5. Germline CDR1 MRHNA, CDR2 SNTAGT. The CDR3 covers 14 residues. The CDR3: CASKSGQGTGELFF. CDR3 nucleotide sequence: TGTGCCAGCAAGAGTGGACAGGGCACCGGGGAGCTGTTTTTT.

V gene TRBV6-5 combines with J gene TRBJ2-7, with TRBD1 as a possible D gene (6 bases). CDR3 length: 15 residues. V was pared by 2 bases and J by 1 base, with 12 bases between. Germline V gene sequence: CDR1 MNHEY, CDR2 SVGAGI. In DNA, the CDR3 is TGTGCCAGCAGTTACGGACCGGACAGTTCCTACGAGCAGTACTTC. As protein: CASSYGPDSSYEQYF.